The next 10 T cell receptor beta chains were all read from a single sample in a study of CD8+ T cells in alopecia areata. RNA was extracted and reverse transcribed into cDNA as the sequencing template. Some clones are missing from TCRdb's copy, which holds only in-frame ones; the method was immunoSEQ multiplex PCR. The repertoire consists of 150,000 or so clones, with roughly 60% occurring once and the leading ten covering over 4%. Sequencing was done on a sample of CD4+ T cells sorted from blood. The receptor source for this set is a human donor in good health.

J is TRBJ2-5 and V is TRBV9; D is perhaps TRBD2 (6 bases). Germline loops: CDR1 SGDLS, CDR2 YYNGEE. The CDR3 has 17 residues. V was cut by 3 bases and J by 5 bases, with 23 bases left in between. The CDR3 DNA reads TGTGCCAGCAGCGCCGCGGGAACTAGCCCGAGTTTGGAGACCCAGTACTTC. Amino acid sequence: CASSAAGTSPSLETQYF.

Only a few counts were recorded for this clone. The V call is TRBV29-1, the J call TRBJ2-3, with D unclear. The CDR3 has 14 residues. V was trimmed by 5 bases and J by 7 bases, leaving 19 bases between them. Germline V gene data show CDR1 as SQVTM and CDR2 as ANQGSEA. CDR3 amino acids: CSVYIWTRSNTQYF. The CDR3 DNA reads as TGCAGCGTTTATATTTGGACGCGGTCTAATACGCAGTATTTT.

This clone was detected only once. This chain uses TRBV7-9 with TRBJ2-4; D is uncertain. The CDR3 is 12 residues long. CDR1 is SEHNR, CDR2 FQNEAQ, per germline (reference sequence). Trimming left V 1 base short and J 7 bases short, with 5 bases between. This chain's CDR3 is CASSLDSNIQYF. The CDR3 DNA reads TGTGCCAGCAGCTTAGACAGCAACATTCAGTACTTC.

This clone was seen a few times. The chain joins TRBV28 to TRBJ2-2; the match to TRBD2 covers 14 bases. Losses at the gene ends were 2 bases for V and 3 bases for J; bases not matched to a gene: 8. There are 19 residues in the CDR3. Germline V gene lookup returns CDR1 MDHEN and CDR2 SYDVKM. The CDR3, as DNA: TGTGCCAGCAGTTTACCTACGGGACTAGCGGGAGCCCACACCGGGGAGCTGTTTTTT. It codes for CASSLPTGLAGAHTGELFF.

CDR3 protein: CSVGLAGAGELFF. The CDR3 DNA reads TGCAGCGTTGGCCTAGCGGGCGCCGGGGAGCTGTTTTTT. This chain uses TRBV29-1 with TRBJ2-2, with 8 bases aligning to TRBD2. This CDR3 has 13 amino acids. J was trimmed by 6 bases and V by 4 bases; bases with no gene match: 4. Per the germline V gene, CDR1 is SQVTM and CDR2 is ANQGSEA.

To note about this clone: A clone one base away is much larger, so this may be a read error. This sample includes further DNA sequences coding for the same CDR3. CDR3 residues: CASSQAYEKLFF. The CDR3 bases are TGCGCCAGCAGCCAAGCTTACGAAAAACTGTTTTTT. V gene TRBV4-1 combines with J gene TRBJ1-4; D unresolved. Trimming took off 1 base at V and 8 bases at J, with 5 bases between the two ends. CDR3 length equals 12 residues. CDR1 and CDR2 (germline): MGHRA, YSYEKL.

V usage is TRBV2 and J usage is TRBJ2-3; D not resolved. Germline CDR1 is SNHLY and CDR2 is FYNNEI. This CDR3 region has 14 residues. V was shortened by 7 bases and J by 6 bases, with 17 bases between the two germline ends. The DNA of the CDR3 is TGTGCCAGCATCGGGCAAGCGTTGACGGATACGCAGTATTTT. Its translation is CASIGQALTDTQYF.

This clone was observed a single time. The chain is built from TRBV6-1 and TRBJ2-1; 8 positions match TRBD2. Germline-derived CDR1 and CDR2 are MNHNS and SASEGT. The V gene end was trimmed by 2 bases and the J gene end by 7 bases; junction bases not matched to a gene: 10. The CDR3 contains 16 residues. The CDR3 here is CASSEYDGRARNEQFF. The CDR3 region has the DNA TGTGCCAGCAGTGAATACGACGGGAGGGCCCGAAATGAGCAGTTCTTC.

The count of this clone is one. V usage is TRBV29-1 and J usage is TRBJ2-1, with D perhaps TRBD1 (6 bases). CDR1 and CDR2 from the germline V gene are SQVTM and ANQGSEA. The CDR3 is made up of 12 amino acids. Trimming removed 8 bases from V and 12 bases from J, with 20 bases in between. This CDR3 reads CSMTDFQGRQFF. The CDR3 coding sequence is TGCAGCATGACGGACTTCCAGGGGAGGCAGTTCTTC.

Here the CDR3 reads CSVELGGTIPYEQYF. DNA of the CDR3: TGCAGCGTTGAATTGGGGGGCACCATACCCTACGAGCAGTACTTC. The chain uses TRBV29-1 and TRBJ2-7; D is perhaps TRBD1 or TRBD2 (6 bases each). Trimming removed 2 bases from V and 2 bases from J, with 16 bases in between. Germline assignment: CDR1 SQVTM and CDR2 ANQGSEA. The CDR3 covers 15 residues.